The T cell receptor beta chain described here comes from a study of technical replicates of blood from a handful of donors. Sequenced by immunoSEQ multiplex PCR; TCRdb stores in-frame clones only, minus some. The sample includes about 56,000 clones, about 96% of them seen just once. The CDR3 is made up of 15 amino acids. The V and J ends lost 5 bases and 5 bases, in that order; junction bases with no gene match: 11. Germline values: CDR1 LNHDA, CDR2 SQIVND (reference sequence). V is TRBV19 and J is TRBJ1-2; 7 positions agree with TRBD1. The sequenced material came from PBMCs. The receptor was isolated from a human donor in good health. Some clones in this sample may be carry-over from other donors' samples. CDR3 protein: CASSPGQVLLYGYTF. The CDR3 DNA reads as TGTGCCAGTAGTCCTGGACAGGTCCTTTTGTATGGCTACACCTTC.